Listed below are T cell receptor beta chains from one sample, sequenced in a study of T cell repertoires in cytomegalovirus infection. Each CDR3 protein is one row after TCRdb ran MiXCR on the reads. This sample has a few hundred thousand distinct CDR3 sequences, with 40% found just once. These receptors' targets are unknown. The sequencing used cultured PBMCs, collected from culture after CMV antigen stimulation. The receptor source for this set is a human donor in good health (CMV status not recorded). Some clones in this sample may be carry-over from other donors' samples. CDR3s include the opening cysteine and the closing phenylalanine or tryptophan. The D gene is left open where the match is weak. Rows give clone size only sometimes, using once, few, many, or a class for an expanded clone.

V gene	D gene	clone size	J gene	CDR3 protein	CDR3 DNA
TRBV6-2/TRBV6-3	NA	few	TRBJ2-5	CASSRDWETQYF	TGTGCCAGCAGTCGGGATTGGGAGACCCAGTACTTC
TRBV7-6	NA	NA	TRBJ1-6	CATDKGSNSPLHF	TGTGCCACAGATAAGGGTTCTAATTCACCCCTCCACTTT
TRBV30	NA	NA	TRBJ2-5	CAWSVAVGGSQETQYF	TGTGCCTGGAGTGTAGCCGTCGGCGGCTCCCAAGAGACCCAGTACTTC
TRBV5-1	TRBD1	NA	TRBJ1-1	CASSDRGQHNTEAFF	TGCGCCAGCAGCGATCGGGGACAGCACAACACTGAAGCTTTCTTT
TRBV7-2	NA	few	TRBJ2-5	CASSLVGGGQETQYF	TGTGCCAGCAGCTTAGTAGGGGGGGGTCAGGAGACCCAGTACTTC
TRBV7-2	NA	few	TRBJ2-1	CASRPGVTTGYEQFF	TGTGCCAGCAGGCCGGGGGTGACCACAGGCTATGAGCAGTTCTTC
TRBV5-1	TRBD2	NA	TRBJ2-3	CASSETSGELDTQYF	TGCGCCAGCAGCGAGACTAGCGGGGAGTTAGATACGCAGTATTTT
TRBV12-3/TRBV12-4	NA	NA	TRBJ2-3	CASSFLVGGSTDTQYF	TGTGCCAGCAGTTTTCTCGTAGGCGGGAGCACAGATACGCAGTATTTT
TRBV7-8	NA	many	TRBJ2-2	CASSLVGGENTGELFF	TGTGCCAGCAGCTTAGTCGGAGGGGAGAACACCGGGGAGCTGTTTTTT
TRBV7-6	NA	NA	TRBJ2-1	CASSPTQPTPNNEQFF	TGTGCCAGCAGCCCTACCCAGCCGACCCCAAACAATGAGCAGTTCTTC
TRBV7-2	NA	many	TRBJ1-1	CASSLGGGTEAFF	TGTGCCAGCAGCTTAGGAGGGGGGACTGAAGCTTTCTTT
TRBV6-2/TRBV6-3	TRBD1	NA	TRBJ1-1	CASSYWTGEAFF	TGTGCCAGCAGTTACTGGACAGGTGAAGCTTTCTTT
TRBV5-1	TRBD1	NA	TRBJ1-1	CASSTYGGQGTEAFF	TGCGCCAGCAGCACCTACGGTGGACAGGGCACTGAAGCTTTCTTT
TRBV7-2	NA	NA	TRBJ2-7	CASSLASWNEQYF	TGTGCCAGCAGCTTAGCGTCATGGAACGAGCAGTACTTC
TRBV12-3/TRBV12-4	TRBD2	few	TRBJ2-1	CASSFGTGLAGDEQFF	TGTGCCAGCAGTTTTGGGACGGGACTAGCGGGAGATGAGCAGTTCTTC
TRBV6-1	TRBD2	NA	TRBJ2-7	CASSSGLAGDGEQYF	TGTGCCAGCAGTTCCGGACTAGCGGGGGACGGGGAGCAGTACTTC
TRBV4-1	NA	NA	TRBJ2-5	CASSQTWGIGQETQYF	TGCGCCAGCAGTCAGACTTGGGGCATTGGGCAAGAGACCCAGTACTTC
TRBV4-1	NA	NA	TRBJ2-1	CASSPNTENYNEQFF	TGCGCCAGCAGCCCTAACACAGAAAACTACAATGAGCAGTTCTTC
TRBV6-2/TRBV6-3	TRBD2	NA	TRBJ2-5	CASRTSGGETQYF	TGTGCCAGCAGGACTAGCGGGGGAGAGACCCAGTACTTC
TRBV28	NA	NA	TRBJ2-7	CASTALEAGGYEQYF	TGTGCCAGCACGGCTCTGGAAGCGGGCGGTTACGAGCAGTACTTC
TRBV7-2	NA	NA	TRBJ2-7	CASSLVQVKSYEQYF	TGTGCCAGCAGCTTAGTTCAGGTTAAGTCCTACGAGCAGTACTTC
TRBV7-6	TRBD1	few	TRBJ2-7	CASSLGLSWAGGGGEQYF	TGTGCCAGCAGCTTAGGGCTTTCGTGGGCAGGGGGCGGCGGCGAGCAGTACTTC
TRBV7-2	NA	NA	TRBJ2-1	CASSHKRNNEQFF	TGTGCCAGCAGCCATAAGCGGAACAATGAGCAGTTCTTC
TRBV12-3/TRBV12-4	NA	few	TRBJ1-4	CASSLDGGTNEKLFF	TGTGCCAGCAGTTTAGACGGGGGGACTAATGAAAAACTGTTTTTT
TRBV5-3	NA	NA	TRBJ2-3	CASSSPAGSDTQYF	TGTGCCAGCAGCTCCCCGGCAGGGTCAGATACGCAGTATTTT
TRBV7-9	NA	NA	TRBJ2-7	CASSLDSTPYEQYF	TGTGCCAGCAGCCTGGACAGTACCCCCTACGAGCAGTACTTC
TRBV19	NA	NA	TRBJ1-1	CASKLKSGRYSEAFF	TGTGCCAGCAAACTCAAATCAGGGCGTTACTCTGAAGCTTTCTTT
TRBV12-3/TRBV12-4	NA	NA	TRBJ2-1	CASSSVAWNPQFF	TGTGCCAGCAGCTCCGTGGCCTGGAATCCGCAGTTCTTC
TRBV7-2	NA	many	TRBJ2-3	CASRQITDTQYF	TGTGCCAGTCGACAGATCACAGATACGCAGTATTTT
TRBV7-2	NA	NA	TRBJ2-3	CASSSPRVWECWDTQYF	TGTGCCAGCAGCTCGCCACGGGTGTGGGAGTGCTGGGATACGCAGTATTTT
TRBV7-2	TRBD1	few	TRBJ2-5	CASSTGTAETQYF	TGTGCCAGCAGCACCGGGACAGCGGAGACCCAGTACTTC
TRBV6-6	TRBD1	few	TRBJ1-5	CASRGQPGQPQHF	TGTGCCAGCCGGGGACAGCCCGGTCAGCCCCAGCATTTT
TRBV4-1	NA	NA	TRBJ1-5	CASSPGVRLPQHF	TGCGCCAGCAGCCCCGGAGTTCGACTACCCCAGCATTTT
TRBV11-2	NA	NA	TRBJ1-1	CASSPPPQGRTEAFF	TGTGCCAGCAGCCCCCCCCCACAGGGAAGAACTGAAGCTTTCTTT
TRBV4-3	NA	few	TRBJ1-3	CASSQERGYRLTSSGNTIYF	TGCGCCAGCAGCCAAGAGAGGGGGTATCGGTTGACCTCCTCTGGAAACACCATATATTTT
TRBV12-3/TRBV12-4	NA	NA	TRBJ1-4	CASSLLSTNEKLFF	TGTGCCAGCAGTTTACTGTCAACTAATGAAAAACTGTTTTTT
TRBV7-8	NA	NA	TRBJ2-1	CASSSTDWTIYNEQFF	TGTGCCAGCAGCTCAACCGACTGGACAATTTACAATGAGCAGTTCTTC
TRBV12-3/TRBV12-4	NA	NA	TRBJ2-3	CASSLGGPKDTQYF	TGTGCCAGCAGTTTAGGGGGGCCGAAAGATACGCAGTATTTT
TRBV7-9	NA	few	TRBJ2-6	CASSLRTGANVLTF	TGTGCCAGCAGCTTAAGGACTGGGGCCAACGTCCTGACTTTC
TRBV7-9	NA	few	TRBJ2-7	CASSSPGTSYEQYF	TGTGCCAGCAGCTCCCCCGGGACCTCCTACGAGCAGTACTTC
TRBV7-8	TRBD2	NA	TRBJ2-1	CASSFQPGLAGAQQFF	TGTGCCAGCAGCTTTCAACCGGGACTAGCGGGAGCCCAACAGTTCTTC
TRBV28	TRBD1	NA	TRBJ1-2	CASSQLGAQGDGYTF	TGTGCCAGCAGCCAACTTGGGGCACAGGGGGATGGCTACACCTTC
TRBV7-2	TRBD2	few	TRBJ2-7	CATTIRGGGSYEQYF	TGTGCCACCACGATACGGGGGGGGGGTTCCTACGAGCAGTACTTC
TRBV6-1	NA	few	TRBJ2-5	CASSEGLSRAVQETQYF	TGTGCCAGCAGTGAAGGTCTCTCTCGAGCGGTACAAGAGACCCAGTACTTC
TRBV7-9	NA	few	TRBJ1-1	CASSLGPLEAFF	TGTGCCAGCAGCTTAGGACCTCTCGAGGCTTTCTTT
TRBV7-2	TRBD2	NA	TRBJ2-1	CASRLAGGPSYNEQFF	TGTGCCAGCAGGTTAGCGGGAGGCCCCTCCTACAATGAGCAGTTCTTC
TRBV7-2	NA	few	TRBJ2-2	CASSWGIARGGELFF	TGTGCCAGCAGCTGGGGAATAGCTAGGGGCGGGGAGCTGTTTTTT
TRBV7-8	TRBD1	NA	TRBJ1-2	CASSLVRFGQGDYGYTF	TGTGCCAGCAGCTTAGTTCGTTTTGGACAGGGCGACTATGGCTACACCTTC
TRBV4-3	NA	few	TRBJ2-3	CASSQDQFPGTDTQYF	TGCGCCAGCAGCCAAGATCAGTTTCCCGGCACAGATACGCAGTATTTT
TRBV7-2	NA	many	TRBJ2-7	CASSFRSSYEQYF	TGTGCCAGCAGCTTCAGGAGCTCCTACGAGCAGTACTTC
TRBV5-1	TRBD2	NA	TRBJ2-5	CASSQSGVTVGTQYF	TGCGCCAGCAGCCAGAGCGGGGTGACGGTCGGGACCCAGTACTTC
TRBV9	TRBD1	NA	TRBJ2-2	CASSPRTGEREELFF	TGTGCCAGCAGCCCTCGGACAGGGGAACGTGAGGAGCTGTTTTTT
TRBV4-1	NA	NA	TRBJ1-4	CASSQNNEKLFF	TGCGCCAGCAGCCAAAATAATGAAAAACTGTTTTTT
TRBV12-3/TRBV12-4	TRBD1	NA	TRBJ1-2	CASSPDREIYGYTF	TGTGCCAGCAGTCCCGACAGGGAGATCTATGGCTACACCTTC